The TCR beta chain described here comes from a study of blood T cell repertoires in COVID-19. Study background: Recovery among Cohort 3 donors was established by two negative PCRs, clearance, or symptom resolution. PBMCs, B-cell-depleted T cells, or T cells provided the cDNA or gDNA that made up the material.

Recruitment covered roughly 22 US areas and drew participants whose ages spanned roughly 18 to 100 years. Membership in each cohort depended on participant-reported clinical history. Deletions cut 5 bases from V and 6 bases from J, with 15 bases between. Germline lookup yields CDR1 MDHEN and CDR2 SYDVKM. The CDR3 has 14 amino acids. Assay used: immunoSEQ multiplex PCR; TCRdb lists only in-frame clones, some missing. The sample has roughly 200,000 clones, around 86% seen once; the top ten hold 7.2%. This chain connects TRBV28 to TRBJ2-3; D may be TRBD1 (5 bases). Input material: PBMCs or T cells enriched from blood (not recorded which). This TCR was sampled from a man in his thirties or forties in a cohort exposed to, infected with or recovered from COVID-19 (not recorded which). CDR3 nucleotides: TGTGCCAGCAGTCCCCAGGGTCTAACGGATACGCAGTATTTT. Amino acids: CASSPQGLTDTQYF. The whole variable domain, filled in from reference TRBV28 and TRBJ2-3, reads DVKVTQSSRYLVKRTGEKVFLECVQDMDHENMFWYRQDPGLGLRLIYFSYDVKMKEKGDIPEGYSVSREKKERFSLILESASTNQTSMYLCASSPQGLTDTQYFGPGTRLTVL.